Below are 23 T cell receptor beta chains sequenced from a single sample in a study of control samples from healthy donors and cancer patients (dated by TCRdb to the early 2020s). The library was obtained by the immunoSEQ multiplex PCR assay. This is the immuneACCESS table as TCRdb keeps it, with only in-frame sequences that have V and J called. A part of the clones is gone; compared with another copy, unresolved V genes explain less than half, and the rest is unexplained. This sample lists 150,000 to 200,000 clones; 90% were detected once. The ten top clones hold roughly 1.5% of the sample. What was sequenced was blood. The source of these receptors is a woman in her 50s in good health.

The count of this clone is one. The CDR3 coding sequence is TGCGCCAGCAGCCTACCCGGGACGGTGAACACTGAAGCTTTCTTT. Its protein is CASSLPGTVNTEAFF. The chain couples TRBV5-1 to TRBJ1-1; D is possibly TRBD1 (5 bases). The CDR3 loop spans 15 amino acids. V gave up 4 bases and J gave up 0 bases, with 13 bases separating them. Germline CDR1 is SGHRS and CDR2 is YFSETQ.

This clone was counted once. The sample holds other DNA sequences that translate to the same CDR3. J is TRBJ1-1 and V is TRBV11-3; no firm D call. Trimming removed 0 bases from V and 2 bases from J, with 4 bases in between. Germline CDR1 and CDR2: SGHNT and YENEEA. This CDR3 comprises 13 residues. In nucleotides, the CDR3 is TGTGCCAGCAGCTTAGAGAGAAACACTGAAGCTTTCTTT. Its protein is CASSLERNTEAFF.

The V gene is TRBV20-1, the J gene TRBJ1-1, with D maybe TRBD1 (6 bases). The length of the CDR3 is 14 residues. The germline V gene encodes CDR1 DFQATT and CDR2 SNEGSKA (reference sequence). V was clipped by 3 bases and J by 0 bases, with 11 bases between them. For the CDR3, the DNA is TGCAGTGCTAGTGAGGACAGATTGAACACTGAAGCTTTCTTT. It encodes CSASEDRLNTEAFF.

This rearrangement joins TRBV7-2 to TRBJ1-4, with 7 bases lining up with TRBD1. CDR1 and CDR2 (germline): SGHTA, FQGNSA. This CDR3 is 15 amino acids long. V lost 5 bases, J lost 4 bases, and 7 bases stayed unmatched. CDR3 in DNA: TGTGCCAGCAGCGCCGTGGACAGGCATAATGAAAAACTGTTTTTT. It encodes CASSAVDRHNEKLFF. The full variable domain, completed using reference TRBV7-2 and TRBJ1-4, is GAGVSQSPSNKVTEKGKDVELRCDPISGHTALYWYRQSLGQGLEFLIYFQGNSAPDKSGLPSDRFSAERTGGSVSTLTIQRTQQEDSAVYLCASSAVDRHNEKLFFGSGTQLSVL.

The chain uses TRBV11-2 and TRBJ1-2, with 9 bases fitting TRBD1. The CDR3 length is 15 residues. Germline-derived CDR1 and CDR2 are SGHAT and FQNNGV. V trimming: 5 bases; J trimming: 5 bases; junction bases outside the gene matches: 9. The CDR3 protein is CASSQGQGGIYGYTF. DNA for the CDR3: TGTGCCAGCAGCCAGGGACAGGGCGGAATTTATGGCTACACCTTC.

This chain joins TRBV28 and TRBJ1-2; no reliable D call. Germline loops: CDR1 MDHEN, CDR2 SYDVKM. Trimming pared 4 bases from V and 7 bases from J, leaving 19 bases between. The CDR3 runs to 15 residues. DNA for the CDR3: TGTGCCAGCAGTTCAGTTGGGCTATCCCGGGGTGGCTACACCTTC. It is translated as CASSSVGLSRGGYTF.

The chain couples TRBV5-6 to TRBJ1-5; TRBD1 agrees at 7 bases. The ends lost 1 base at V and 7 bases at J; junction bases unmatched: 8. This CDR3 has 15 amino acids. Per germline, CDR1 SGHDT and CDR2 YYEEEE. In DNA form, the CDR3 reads TGTGCCAGCAGCTTGCGAGGACAGGTCCGCCAGCCCCAGCATTTT. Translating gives CASSLRGQVRQPQHF.

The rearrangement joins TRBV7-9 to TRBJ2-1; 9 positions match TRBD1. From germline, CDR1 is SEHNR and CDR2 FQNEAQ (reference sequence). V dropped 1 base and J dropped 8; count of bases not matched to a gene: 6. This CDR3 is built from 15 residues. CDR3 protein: CASSLGGQGGDEQFF. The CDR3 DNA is TGTGCCAGCAGCTTAGGGGGACAGGGAGGGGATGAGCAGTTCTTC.

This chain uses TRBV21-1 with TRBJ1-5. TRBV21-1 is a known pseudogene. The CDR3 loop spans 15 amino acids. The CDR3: CASTSRLPADQPQHF. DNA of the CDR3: TGTGCCAGCACTTCCCGATTGCCGGCAGATCAGCCCCAGCATTTT.

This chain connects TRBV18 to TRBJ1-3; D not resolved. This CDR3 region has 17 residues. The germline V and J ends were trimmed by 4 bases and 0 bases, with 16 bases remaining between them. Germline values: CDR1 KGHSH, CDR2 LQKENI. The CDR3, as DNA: TGTGCCAGCTCACATGACCAAAAAGCTGTCTCTGGAAACACCATATATTTT. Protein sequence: CASSHDQKAVSGNTIYF.

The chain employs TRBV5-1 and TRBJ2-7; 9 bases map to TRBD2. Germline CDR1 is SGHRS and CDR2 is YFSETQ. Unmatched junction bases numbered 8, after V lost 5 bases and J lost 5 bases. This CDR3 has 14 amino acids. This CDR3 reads CASRATSGRDEQYF. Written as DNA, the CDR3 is TGCGCCAGCAGGGCGACTAGCGGACGGGACGAGCAGTACTTC. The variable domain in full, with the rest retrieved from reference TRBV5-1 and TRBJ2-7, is KAGVTQTPRYLIKTRGQQVTLSCSPISGHRSVSWYQQTPGQGLQFLFEYFSETQRNKGNFPGRFSGRQFSNSRSEMNVSTLELGDSALYLCASRATSGRDEQYFGPGTRLTVT.

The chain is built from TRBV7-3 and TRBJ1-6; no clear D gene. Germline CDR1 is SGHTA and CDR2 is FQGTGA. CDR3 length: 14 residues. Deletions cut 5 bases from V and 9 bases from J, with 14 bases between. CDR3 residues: CASSALGGGSPLHF. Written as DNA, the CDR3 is TGTGCCAGCAGCGCCCTCGGAGGCGGTTCACCCCTCCACTTT.

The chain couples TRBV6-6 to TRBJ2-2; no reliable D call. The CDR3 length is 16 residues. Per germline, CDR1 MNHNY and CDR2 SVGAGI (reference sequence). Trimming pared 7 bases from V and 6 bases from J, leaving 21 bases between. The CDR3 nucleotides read TGTGCCAGCACCCGACCAGCTACGATAAAGGCCGGGGAGCTGTTTTTT. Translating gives CASTRPATIKAGELFF.

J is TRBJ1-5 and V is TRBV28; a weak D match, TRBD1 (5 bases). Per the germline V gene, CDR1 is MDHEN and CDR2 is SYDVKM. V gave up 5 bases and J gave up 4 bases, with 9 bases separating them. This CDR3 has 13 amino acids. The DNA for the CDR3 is TGTGCCAGCAGTGGGGCCCTTAATCAGCCCCAGCATTTT. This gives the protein CASSGALNQPQHF.

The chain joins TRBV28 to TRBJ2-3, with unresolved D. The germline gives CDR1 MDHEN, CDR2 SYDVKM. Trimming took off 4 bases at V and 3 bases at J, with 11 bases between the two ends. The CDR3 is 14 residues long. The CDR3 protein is CASSSPTTTDTQYF. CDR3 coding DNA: TGTGCCAGCAGTTCTCCGACGACAACAGATACGCAGTATTTT.

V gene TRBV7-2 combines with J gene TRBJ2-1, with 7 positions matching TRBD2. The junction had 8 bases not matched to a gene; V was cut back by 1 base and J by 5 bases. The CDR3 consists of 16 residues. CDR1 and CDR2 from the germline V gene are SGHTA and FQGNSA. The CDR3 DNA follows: TGTGCCAGCAGCTTAGTAGTCCTAGCGGTACACAATGAGCAGTTCTTC. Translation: CASSLVVLAVHNEQFF.

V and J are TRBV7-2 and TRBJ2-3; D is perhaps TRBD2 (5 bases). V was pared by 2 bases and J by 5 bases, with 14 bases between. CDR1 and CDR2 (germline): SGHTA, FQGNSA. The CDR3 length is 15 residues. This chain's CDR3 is CASSLPSGTGDTQYF. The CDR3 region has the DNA TGTGCCAGCAGCTTACCGAGCGGAACTGGAGATACGCAGTATTTT.

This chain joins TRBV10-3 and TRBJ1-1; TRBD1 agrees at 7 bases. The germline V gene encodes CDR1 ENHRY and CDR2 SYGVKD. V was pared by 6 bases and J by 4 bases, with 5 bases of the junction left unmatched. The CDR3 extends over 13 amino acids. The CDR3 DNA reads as TGTGCCATCAGGTCCGCAGGGGGCACTGAAGCTTTCTTT. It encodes CAIRSAGGTEAFF.

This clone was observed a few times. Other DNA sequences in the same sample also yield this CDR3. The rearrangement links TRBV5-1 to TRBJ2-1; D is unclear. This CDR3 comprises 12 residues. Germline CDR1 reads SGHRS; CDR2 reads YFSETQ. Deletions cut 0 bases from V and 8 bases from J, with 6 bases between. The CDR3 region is CASSLGLDEQFF. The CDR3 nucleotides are TGCGCCAGCAGCTTGGGCCTAGATGAGCAGTTCTTC.

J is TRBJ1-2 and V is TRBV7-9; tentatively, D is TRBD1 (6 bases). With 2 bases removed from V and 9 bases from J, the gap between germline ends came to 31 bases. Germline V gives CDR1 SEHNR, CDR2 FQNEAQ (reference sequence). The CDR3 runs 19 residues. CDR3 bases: TGTGCCAGCAGCTTATGGCCGGGGGCGAGGTCCGGGACCGCTGTCAGCTACACCTTC. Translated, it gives CASSLWPGARSGTAVSYTF. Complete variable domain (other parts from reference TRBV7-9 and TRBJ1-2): DTGVSQNPRHKITKRGQNVTFRCDPISEHNRLYWYRQTLGQGPEFLTYFQNEAQLEKSRLLSDRFSAERPKGSFSTLEIQRTEQGDSAMYLCASSLWPGARSGTAVSYTFGSGTRLTVV.

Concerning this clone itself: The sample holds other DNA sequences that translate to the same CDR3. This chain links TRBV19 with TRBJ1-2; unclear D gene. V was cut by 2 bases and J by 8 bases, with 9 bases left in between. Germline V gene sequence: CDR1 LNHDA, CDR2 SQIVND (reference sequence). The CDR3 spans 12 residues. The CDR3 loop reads CASSIKGYGYTF. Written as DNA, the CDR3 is TGTGCCAGTAGTATAAAGGGCTACGGCTACACCTTC.

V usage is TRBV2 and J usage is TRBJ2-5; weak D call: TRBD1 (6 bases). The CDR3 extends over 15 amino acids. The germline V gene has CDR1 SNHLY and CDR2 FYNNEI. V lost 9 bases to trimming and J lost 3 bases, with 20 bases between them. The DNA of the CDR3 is TGTGCCAGTAGAAACCTCCTAGACAGGAAAGAGACCCAGTACTTC. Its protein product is CASRNLLDRKETQYF.

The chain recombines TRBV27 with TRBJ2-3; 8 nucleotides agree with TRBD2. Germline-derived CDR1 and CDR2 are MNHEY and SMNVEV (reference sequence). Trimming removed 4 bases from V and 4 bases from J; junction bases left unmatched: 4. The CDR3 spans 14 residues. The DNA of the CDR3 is TGTGCCAGCAGTTCCTCCGGGGGGGCAGATACGCAGTATTTT. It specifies CASSSSGGADTQYF.